This T cell receptor (beta chain) was found in a study of blood T cells in healthy people across ages. Primers used in a second PCR of roughly 6 to 11 cycles were a sample-barcoded 5' primer and a J-beta primer mix. The template-switch adaptor was a 5' adaptor with 12 random nucleotides. It tagged each cDNA molecule. The yield of each sample was at least 2.5 million CDR3-containing paired-end reads. TCRdb processed the 5' RACE reads anew with MiXCR; each CDR3 protein has one entry. The data contain about 1.4 million distinct CDR3 sequences, around 59% of them singletons. In its sample, this clonotype was seen a few times. Its specificity is not known. The study, taken as a whole, reports: Not knowing donor CMV status may have confounded expanded clonotype changes. PBMCs were not sorted, which prevented a conclusive comparison of naive versus antigen-experienced cells.

The CDR3 length is 14 residues. CDR1 SGHRS and CDR2 YFSETQ come from the germline V gene. Trimming stripped 0 bases from V and 3 bases from J, with 7 bases between. The chain recombines TRBV5-1 with TRBJ1-3; D uncertain. This TCR came from a man between 18 and 29 years old in good health. The sample comprised blood. CDR3 sequence: CASSLDGGGNTIYF. The CDR3 coding sequence is TGCGCCAGCAGCTTGGATGGCGGTGGAAACACCATATATTTT. Supplemented by reference TRBV5-1 and TRBJ1-3, the full variable domain reads KAGVTQTPRYLIKTRGQQVTLSCSPISGHRSVSWYQQTPGQGLQFLFEYFSETQRNKGNFPGRFSGRQFSNSRSEMNVSTLELGDSALYLCASSLDGGGNTIYFGEGSWLTVV.